This paragraph reports one TCR beta chain. This sample is drawn from a study of blood T cell repertoires in COVID-19. Per the study methods: Scientists estimated how many nucleated cells there were by amplifying reference gene primers. Profiling relied on immunoSEQ multiplex PCR, and the TCRdb table lists in-frame clones only, not all of them. D and trimming were read from the DNA, whereas the V and J calls and clone size are those reported in that table. The sample gives some 99,000 clones, 80% to 90% of which show up once; roughly 7.7% is in the top ten. The CDR3 consists of 17 residues. V gave up 0 bases and J gave up 1 base; unmatched junction bases: 8. The germline gives CDR1 SGHVS, CDR2 FNYEAQ.

V usage is TRBV7-6 and J usage is TRBJ2-7; TRBD2 matches at 8 bases. The receptor's source is a woman older than 75 with active or convalescent COVID-19. Sequencing input: peripheral blood. The CDR3 region is CASSLALPGGESYEQYF. DNA of the CDR3: TGTGCCAGCAGCTTAGCGCTACCGGGGGGGGAATCCTACGAGCAGTACTTC.